One and the same sample provided the 25 T cell receptor beta chains below, sequenced in a study of T cell responses to AZD1222 COVID-19 vaccine. Sequencing was performed with immunoSEQ multiplex PCR; in TCRdb, only in-frame clones are kept and a portion is missing. The sample contains about 110,000 clones, over 75% of which appear only once. The source was peripheral blood, collected on day 0 of MenACWY control vaccination. The receptors shown here come from an adult in good health.

The chain couples TRBV12-3 or TRBV12-4 to TRBJ1-1; 7 bases map to TRBD1. Losses at the gene ends were 1 base for V and 11 bases for J; bases not matched to a gene: 7. The CDR3 loop spans 13 amino acids. CDR3 region: CASSLGDSSRAFF. In nucleotides, the CDR3 is TGTGCCAGCAGTTTAGGGGACAGCAGTAGGGCTTTCTTT.

The chain employs TRBV4-3 and TRBJ2-7, with 9 bases identical to TRBD2. The CDR3 extends over 15 amino acids. Trimming cost V 4 bases and J 3 bases; bases outside gene matches: 7. The germline gives CDR1 LGHNA, CDR2 YSLEER. The chain's CDR3 is CASSPSTSGNYEQYF. The CDR3 DNA is TGCGCCAGCAGCCCGTCGACTAGCGGAAACTACGAGCAGTACTTC.

The chain is built from TRBV6-2 or TRBV6-3 and TRBJ2-2; TRBD1 matches at 8 bases. Germline CDR1 and CDR2: MNHEY and SVGEGT. CDR3 length: 17 residues. The V gene end was trimmed by 2 bases and the J gene end by 0 bases; junction bases not matched to a gene: 5. DNA of the CDR3: TGTGCCAGCAGTTACCCCACAGGGGGACCGAACACCGGGGAGCTGTTTTTT. Translating gives CASSYPTGGPNTGELFF.

The chain employs TRBV4-1 and TRBJ1-2; 7 bases are a match to TRBD1. Germline V lookup: CDR1 MGHRA, CDR2 YSYEKL. J was trimmed by 8 bases and V by 3 bases; bases with no gene match: 9. The CDR3 consists of 14 residues. CDR3 DNA sequence: TGCGCCAGCAGCCAGCCGGGACAGTCGAGGGGCTACACCTTC. Its protein product is CASSQPGQSRGYTF.

The chain links TRBV19 to TRBJ2-3, with 8 nucleotides matching TRBD1. The V gene's germline CDR1 is LNHDA and CDR2 SQIVND (reference sequence). This CDR3 contains 15 residues. The V and J ends lost 5 bases and 7 bases, in that order; junction bases with no gene match: 11. CDR3 DNA: TGTGCCAGTAGTGTCACAGGGGGTGGTGTTAATACGCAGTATTTT. Translating it yields CASSVTGGGVNTQYF.

This clone was detected only once. The chain recombines TRBV16 with TRBJ1-3; no clear D gene. V was clipped by 0 bases and J by 4 bases, with 10 bases between them. Germline V gene lookup returns CDR1 KGHSY and CDR2 FQNENV. This CDR3 is built from 15 residues. The CDR3 DNA follows: TGTGCCAGCAGCCAATCTGGCGGGCAAGGAAACACCATATATTTT. This encodes CASSQSGGQGNTIYF.

This chain connects TRBV19 to TRBJ1-4; D perhaps matches TRBD1 (5 bases). This CDR3 is built from 14 residues. Germline CDR1 reads LNHDA; CDR2 reads SQIVND (reference sequence). V lost 6 bases, J lost 3 bases, and 11 bases lay in between. The CDR3, as DNA: TGTGCCAGTAGCCAGGGATCATCTAATGAAAAACTGTTTTTT. Protein: CASSQGSSNEKLFF. Supplemented by reference TRBV19 and TRBJ1-4, the full variable domain reads DGGITQSPKYLFRKEGQNVTLSCEQNLNHDAMYWYRQDPGQGLRLIYYSQIVNDFQKGDIAEGYSVSREKKESFPLTVTSAQKNPTAFYLCASSQGSSNEKLFFGSGTQLSVL.

The chain combines TRBV6-5 with TRBJ1-2; TRBD1 matches 10 bases. V lost 7 bases and J lost 5; bases outside the gene matches: 10. There are 15 residues in the CDR3. Germline loops: CDR1 MNHEY, CDR2 SVGAGI. Here the CDR3 reads CASIPRDRGFYGYTF. The CDR3 DNA reads as TGTGCCAGCATACCGCGGGACAGGGGATTTTATGGCTACACCTTC.

The chain carries TRBV29-1 and TRBJ1-3; D gene ambiguous. CDR3 size: 14 residues. V was trimmed by 5 bases and J by 0 bases, leaving 11 bases between them. Germline V gives CDR1 SQVTM, CDR2 ANQGSEA. Written as DNA, the CDR3 is TGCAGCGTTCGGGTTTTCAGCTCTGGAAACACCATATATTTT. Amino acids: CSVRVFSSGNTIYF.

This clone was seen just once. V is TRBV7-9 and J is TRBJ1-4; D call uncertain. Per germline, CDR1 SEHNR and CDR2 FQNEAQ (reference sequence). V lost 5 bases and J lost 7, with 17 bases in between. The CDR3 contains 15 residues. In nucleotides, the CDR3 is TGTGCCAGCAGCCTCAGACCCGCAGGTGGTGAAAAACTGTTTTTT. This translates into CASSLRPAGGEKLFF.

This clone was recorded once. The chain couples TRBV18 to TRBJ2-7, with TRBD2 matching 10 bases. V lost 3 bases to trimming and J lost 0 bases; unmatched junction nucleotides: 5. The V gene's germline CDR1 is KGHSH and CDR2 LQKENI. The CDR3 spans 16 residues. CDR3: CASSPVRTSGSYEQYF. The CDR3 DNA reads as TGTGCCAGCTCACCGGTTCGGACTAGCGGCTCCTACGAGCAGTACTTC.

This clone was picked up one time. The V gene is TRBV5-1, the J gene TRBJ2-3; 7 bases agree with TRBD2. Germline loops: CDR1 SGHRS, CDR2 YFSETQ. V lost 0 bases to trimming and J lost 2 bases; unmatched junction nucleotides: 6. The CDR3 spans 16 residues. CDR3 DNA: TGCGCCAGCAGCTTGGCTATAGGGACTATCACAGATACGCAGTATTTT. This sequence encodes CASSLAIGTITDTQYF.

The DNA of the CDR3 is TGTGCCAGCAGCGATACGACAGGGAGGACCCAGCCCCAGCATTTT. Amino acid sequence: CASSDTTGRTQPQHF. The J gene is TRBJ1-5, the V gene TRBV7-9, with 7 positions matching TRBD1. This CDR3 is 15 amino acids long. V shed 5 bases and J 7 bases; nucleotides not matched to a gene: 11. Per germline, CDR1 SEHNR and CDR2 FQNEAQ (reference sequence).

This chain connects TRBV5-1 to TRBJ1-1; TRBD1 agrees at 10 bases. Trimming at V came to 7 bases and at J to 2 bases, leaving 8 bases not matched to a gene. The germline V gene encodes CDR1 SGHRS and CDR2 YFSETQ. This CDR3 comprises 15 residues. DNA for the CDR3: TGCGCCAGCGGCCCTCGACAGGGGGCAAACACTGAAGCTTTCTTT. It yields the protein CASGPRQGANTEAFF. Combining the CDR3 with reference TRBV5-1 and TRBJ1-1 gives the whole variable domain KAGVTQTPRYLIKTRGQQVTLSCSPISGHRSVSWYQQTPGQGLQFLFEYFSETQRNKGNFPGRFSGRQFSNSRSEMNVSTLELGDSALYLCASGPRQGANTEAFFGQGTRLTVV.

The chain combines TRBV28 with TRBJ2-7; TRBD1 aligns across 10 bases. This CDR3 has 14 residues. Germline V gene lookup returns CDR1 MDHEN and CDR2 SYDVKM. V trimming: 5 bases; J trimming: 2 bases; junction bases outside the gene matches: 3. This CDR3 reads CASSTTGGPYEQYF. The CDR3 nucleotides are TGTGCCAGCAGTACGACAGGGGGCCCCTACGAGCAGTACTTC.

The chain joins TRBV19 to TRBJ2-1; the D is unclear. Trimming stripped 1 base from V and 2 bases from J, with 9 bases between. The CDR3 is 15 residues long. Germline assignment: CDR1 LNHDA and CDR2 SQIVND (reference sequence). CDR3 nucleotides: TGTGCCAGTAGTATAGTTGCGGAGACCTACAATGAGCAGTTCTTC. Translated, it gives CASSIVAETYNEQFF.

The chain joins TRBV11-2 to TRBJ2-7, with 14 bases matching TRBD2. The length of the CDR3 is 19 residues. Losses at the gene ends were 0 bases for V and 3 bases for J; bases not matched to a gene: 10. The germline V gene has CDR1 SGHAT and CDR2 FQNNGV. The CDR3 DNA sequence: TGTGCCAGCAGCTTAGATCGGGGGACTAGCGGGGGTCCGGGCTACGAGCAGTACTTC. This codes for CASSLDRGTSGGPGYEQYF.

As DNA, the CDR3 is TGTGCCAGCAGCTTGGTCACTTCAGTCTATGGCTACACCTTC. It specifies CASSLVTSVYGYTF. The V gene is TRBV7-2, the J gene TRBJ1-2; D not certain. The length of the CDR3 is 14 residues. Deletions cut 3 bases from V and 4 bases from J, with 12 bases between. The germline V gene has CDR1 SGHTA and CDR2 FQGNSA.

The chain uses TRBV6-5 and TRBJ1-3; no firm D call. CDR3 size: 14 residues. The ends were cut back, 7 bases at V and 0 bases at J, with 10 bases in the middle. Germline assignment: CDR1 MNHEY and CDR2 SVGAGI. The CDR3 DNA sequence: TGTGCCAGCACCCGGTCAGGCTCTGGAAACACCATATATTTT. This gives the protein CASTRSGSGNTIYF.

The chain employs TRBV5-6 and TRBJ2-7; perhaps TRBD2 as D (5 bases). This CDR3 has 13 residues. Germline values: CDR1 SGHDT, CDR2 YYEEEE. V was shortened by 0 bases and J by 5 bases, with 9 bases between the two germline ends. The DNA for the CDR3 is TGTGCCAGCAGCTTGGGTGCGGGCCACGAGCAGTACTTC. This gives the protein CASSLGAGHEQYF.

The chain links TRBV27 to TRBJ2-1, with TRBD2 matching over 12 bases. J lost 4 bases, V lost 9 bases, and 13 bases had no gene match. Germline CDR1 and CDR2: MNHEY and SMNVEV (reference sequence). There are 17 residues in the CDR3. The CDR3 reads CASFAWGTSGLYNEQFF. The DNA for the CDR3 is TGTGCCAGTTTTGCCTGGGGGACTAGCGGGTTATACAATGAGCAGTTCTTC.

The gene calls are TRBV28 and TRBJ1-1; D is ambiguous. Trimming removed 6 bases from V and 0 bases from J, with 17 bases in between. The CDR3 has 16 residues. The germline V gene encodes CDR1 MDHEN and CDR2 SYDVKM. The CDR3 reads CASRHLVDRMNTEAFF. The CDR3 DNA sequence: TGTGCCAGCAGGCATCTCGTCGACCGAATGAACACTGAAGCTTTCTTT.

The gene calls are TRBV28 and TRBJ1-3; D might be TRBD1 (5 bases). Germline lookup yields CDR1 MDHEN and CDR2 SYDVKM. This CDR3 region has 16 residues. The V and J ends lost 7 bases and 1 base respectively, with 17 bases between them. This chain's CDR3 is CASTPGGFVSGNTIYF. CDR3 DNA: TGTGCCAGCACTCCTGGGGGGTTTGTTTCTGGAAACACCATATATTTT.

The chain carries TRBV6-5 and TRBJ2-5, with D perhaps matching TRBD1 or TRBD2 (5 bases each). Per germline, CDR1 MNHEY and CDR2 SVGAGI. This CDR3 comprises 14 residues. V was cut by 2 bases and J by 3 bases, with 10 bases left in between. As DNA, the CDR3 is TGTGCCAGCAGTTACGTCGGGGCGAAAGAGACCCAGTACTTC. Protein product: CASSYVGAKETQYF.

The chain couples TRBV6-4 to TRBJ2-3; D not resolved. Germline V gives CDR1 MRHNA, CDR2 SNTAGT. V lost 2 bases and J 3 bases, leaving 6 bases between the germline ends. The CDR3 length is 13 residues. CDR3: CASSDRVTDTQYF. In DNA, the CDR3 is TGTGCCAGCAGTGACAGGGTGACAGATACGCAGTATTTT.